Presented here are 5 T cell receptor beta chains from one specimen sequenced in a study of shared clonotypes between healthy human individuals. Using immunoSEQ multiplex PCR, the repertoire was profiled, and TCRdb retains in-frame clones only, with some absent. The sample has about 580,000 clones; roughly 98% are singletons. Terminally differentiated effector memory CD45RA+ cells were excluded by CCR7 positive selection of CD45RO-negative cells. What was sequenced was naive CD8+ T cells sorted from blood. Receptors originate from a man under 40 in good health.

The chain employs TRBV5-1 and TRBJ1-2; 10 positions match TRBD1. Trimming cost V 7 bases and J 8 bases; bases outside gene matches: 20. The CDR3 is 17 residues long. Germline V CDR1 and CDR2: SGHRS, YFSETQ. CDR3 sequence: CASSPGHRQGAMEGYTF. DNA of the CDR3: TGCGCCAGCTCCCCCGGGCACCGACAGGGGGCAATGGAAGGCTACACCTTC.

The chain carries TRBV10-2 and TRBJ2-7; TRBD1 agrees at 9 bases. V lost 5 bases to trimming and J lost 5 bases; unmatched junction nucleotides: 7. There are 14 residues in the CDR3. Germline CDR1 and CDR2: WSHSY and SAAADI. DNA of the CDR3: TGCGCCAGCAGTCTGGACAGGGGCGGGAACGAGCAGTACTTC. Protein sequence: CASSLDRGGNEQYF.

J is TRBJ2-3 and V is TRBV11-2, with D unclear. Germline V lookup: CDR1 SGHAT, CDR2 FQNNGV. The CDR3 runs 13 residues. Trimming took off 8 bases at V and 1 base at J, with 10 bases between the two ends. The CDR3 protein is CASFTERTDTQYF. In nucleotides, the CDR3 is TGTGCCAGCTTTACAGAGCGCACAGATACGCAGTATTTT.

The chain recombines TRBV5-5 with TRBJ1-2; the D is unclear. The germline gives CDR1 SGHKS, CDR2 YYEKEE (reference sequence). This CDR3 has 14 amino acids. V was clipped by 1 base and J by 3 bases, with 10 bases between them. The CDR3 sequence: CASSLSAGYYGYTF. In nucleotides, the CDR3 is TGTGCCAGCAGCTTGTCGGCGGGCTACTATGGCTACACCTTC.

The chain recombines TRBV10-2 with TRBJ2-7; TRBD1 aligns across 8 bases. V was clipped by 7 bases and J by 3 bases; unmatched bases: 5. The CDR3 is 13 residues long. The germline gives CDR1 WSHSY, CDR2 SAAADI. Here the CDR3 DNA reads TGCGCCAGCACGGCGGACAGGGTCTACGAGCAGTACTTC. Residues: CASTADRVYEQYF.